These T cell receptor beta chains were read from a single sample in a study of patients and donors after allogeneic stem cell transplantation. MiXCR, applied by TCRdb to the RT-PCR reads, yields one record per CDR3 protein. The sample includes roughly 200,000 distinct CDR3 sequences, less than 50% of them seen just once. Sequencing used blood, either unsorted or a sorted T cell fraction (not recorded which). These receptors were obtained from a human donor who was either an allogeneic HSCT recipient or a stem cell or donor lymphocyte infusion donor (not recorded which). It is not recorded whose cells these are; they may come from a transplant donor. Both conserved end residues are part of each CDR3. D genes are given only for firm matches. Clone size appears in some rows only: once, few, many, or a class for an expanded clone.

cdr3_nt	cdr3_aa	j_call	clone_size	v_call	d_call
TGTGCCAGCAGTTTTCAGGGGTTACCCTCCTACGAGCAGTACTTC	CASSFQGLPSYEQYF	TRBJ2-7	.	TRBV12-3/TRBV12-4	.
TGTGCCAGCAGTTACTCGAGGCAGATTAGCAATCAGCCCCAGCATTTT	CASSYSRQISNQPQHF	TRBJ1-5	few	TRBV6-5	.
TGTGCCAGCAGCTTAGGGCAGGGGTCTGGAAACACCATATATTTT	CASSLGQGSGNTIYF	TRBJ1-3	.	TRBV7-9	.
TGTGCCACCCGACAGACAGCCTCTGGAAACACCATATATTTT	CATRQTASGNTIYF	TRBJ1-3	few	TRBV12-3/TRBV12-4	.
TGCAGTGCTACAACAGGGGACACTGAAGCTTTCTTT	CSATTGDTEAFF	TRBJ1-1	few	TRBV20-1	TRBD1
TGCGCCAGCAGCTACGGACAGGGTATGGGGTACCCTGAAGCTTTCTTT	CASSYGQGMGYPEAFF	TRBJ1-1	few	TRBV5-1	TRBD1
TGTGCCAGCAGTTACTCGAAGAAAGGCTACACCTTC	CASSYSKKGYTF	TRBJ1-2	.	TRBV6-6	.
TGTGCCACCAGCGGTAGGGACGGGCTCTCTGGAAACACCATATATTTT	CATSGRDGLSGNTIYF	TRBJ1-3	few	TRBV15	.
TGCAGCGCCGCGGACAGGGCCGGTTATGGCTACACCTTC	CSAADRAGYGYTF	TRBJ1-2	few	TRBV29-1	TRBD1
TGCGCCAGCAGCCAAGAAATCACGCAGGGAGGTCAGCCCCAGCATTTT	CASSQEITQGGQPQHF	TRBJ1-5	few	TRBV4-3	.
TGTGCCAGCAGCCAGAGGAGCGTCTTCGGGCAGTACTTC	CASSQRSVFGQYF	TRBJ2-7	.	TRBV5-6	.
TGTGCCAGCAGTTTGAGACGGAGAGACACTGAAGCTTTCTTT	CASSLRRRDTEAFF	TRBJ1-1	few	TRBV28	.
TGTGCCAGCAGCTTAGTGGGAAGCAATCAGCCCCAGCATTTT	CASSLVGSNQPQHF	TRBJ1-5	few	TRBV11-2	.
TGTGCCACCTCAAGGGGCACCGGGGAGCTGTTTTTT	CATSRGTGELFF	TRBJ2-2	.	TRBV28	.